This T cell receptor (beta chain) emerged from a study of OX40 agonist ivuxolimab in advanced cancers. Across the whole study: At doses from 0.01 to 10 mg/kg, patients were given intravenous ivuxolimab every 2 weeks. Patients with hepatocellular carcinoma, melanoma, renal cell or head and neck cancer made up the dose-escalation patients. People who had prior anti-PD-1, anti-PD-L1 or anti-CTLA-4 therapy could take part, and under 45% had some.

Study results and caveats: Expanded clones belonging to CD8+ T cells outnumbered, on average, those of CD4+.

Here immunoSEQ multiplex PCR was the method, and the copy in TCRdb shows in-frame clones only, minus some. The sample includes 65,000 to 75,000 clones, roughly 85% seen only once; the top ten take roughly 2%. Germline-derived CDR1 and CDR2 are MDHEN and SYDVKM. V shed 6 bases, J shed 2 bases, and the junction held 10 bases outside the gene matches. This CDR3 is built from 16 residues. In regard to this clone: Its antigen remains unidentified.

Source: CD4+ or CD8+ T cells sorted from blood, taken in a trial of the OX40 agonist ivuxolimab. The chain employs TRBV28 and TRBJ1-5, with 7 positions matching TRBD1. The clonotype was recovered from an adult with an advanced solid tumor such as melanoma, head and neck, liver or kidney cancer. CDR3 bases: TGTGCCAGCAGGGCGGGACAGCGGAAAGGCAATCAGCCCCAGCATTTT. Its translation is CASRAGQRKGNQPQHF. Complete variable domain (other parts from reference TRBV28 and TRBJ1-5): DVKVTQSSRYLVKRTGEKVFLECVQDMDHENMFWYRQDPGLGLRLIYFSYDVKMKEKGDIPEGYSVSREKKERFSLILESASTNQTSMYLCASRAGQRKGNQPQHFGDGTRLSIL.